The sequence of this T cell receptor (beta chain) was determined in a study of blood T cell repertoires in COVID-19. Looking at the study overall: The cDNA or gDNA used as material had been derived from T cells, B-cell-depleted T cells, or PBMCs.

The assay was immunoSEQ multiplex PCR, and TCRdb's table has in-frame clones only and misses some. Of approximately 170,000 clones detected, 84% appear once; the ten largest clones hold roughly 3.2%. The CDR3 consists of 15 residues. Deletions cut 3 bases from V and 1 base from J, with 11 bases between. Germline V gene sequence: CDR1 WNHNN, CDR2 SYGVQD (reference sequence). This clone has just one count. The genes are TRBV10-1 and TRBJ2-3, with D perhaps TRBD1 (5 bases). The receptor comes from a woman aged 25 to 39 who had recovered from COVID-19. The sequenced sample consisted of PBMCs or T cells enriched from blood (not recorded which). The CDR3 DNA reads TGCGCCAGCAGTGACCCTCTCAGGGGCACAGATACGCAGTATTTT. Its protein product is CASSDPLRGTDTQYF.